This TCR beta chain was captured by sequencing in a study of blood T cell repertoires in COVID-19. Looking at the study overall: Both acute and convalescent COVID-19 samples were obtained from the United States, Italy and Spain. In each case, the material was cDNA or gDNA derived from T cells, B-cell-depleted T cells, or PBMCs.

CDR3 length equals 14 residues. Per germline, CDR1 SGHDN and CDR2 FVKESK. The V gene end was trimmed by 8 bases and the J gene end by 5 bases; junction bases not matched to a gene: 11. Under the authors' procedure: Quantification of nucleated cells was approximated via reference gene primer amplification. Some clones are missing from TCRdb's copy, which holds only in-frame ones; the method was immunoSEQ multiplex PCR. V and J calls and clone size are those listed in that table; D and trimming were worked out from the DNA. The sample includes a few hundred thousand clones, around four fifths of them seen just once.

The TCR sequence derives from a woman in her 50s with acute or convalescent COVID-19. Sequenced sample: peripheral blood. V gene TRBV14 combines with J gene TRBJ1-2; 7 nucleotides align to TRBD1. CDR3 region: CASSSGTVPYGYTF. CDR3 DNA sequence: TGTGCCAGCTCTTCCGGGACAGTACCTTATGGCTACACCTTC.